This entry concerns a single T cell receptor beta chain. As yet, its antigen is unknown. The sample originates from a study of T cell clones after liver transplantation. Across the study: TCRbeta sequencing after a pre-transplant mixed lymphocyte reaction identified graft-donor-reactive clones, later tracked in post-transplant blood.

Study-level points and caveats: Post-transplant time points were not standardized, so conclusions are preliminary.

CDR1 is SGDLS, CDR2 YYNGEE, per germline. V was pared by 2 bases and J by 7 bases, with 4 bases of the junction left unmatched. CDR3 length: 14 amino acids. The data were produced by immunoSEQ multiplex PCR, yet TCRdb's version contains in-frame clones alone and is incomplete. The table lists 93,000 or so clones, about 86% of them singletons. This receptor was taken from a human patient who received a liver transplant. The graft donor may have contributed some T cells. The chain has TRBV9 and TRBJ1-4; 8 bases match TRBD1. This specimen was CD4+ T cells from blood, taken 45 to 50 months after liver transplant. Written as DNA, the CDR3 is TGTGCCAGCAGCGTCAACAGGGGGGGTGAAAAACTGTTTTTT. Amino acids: CASSVNRGGEKLFF.